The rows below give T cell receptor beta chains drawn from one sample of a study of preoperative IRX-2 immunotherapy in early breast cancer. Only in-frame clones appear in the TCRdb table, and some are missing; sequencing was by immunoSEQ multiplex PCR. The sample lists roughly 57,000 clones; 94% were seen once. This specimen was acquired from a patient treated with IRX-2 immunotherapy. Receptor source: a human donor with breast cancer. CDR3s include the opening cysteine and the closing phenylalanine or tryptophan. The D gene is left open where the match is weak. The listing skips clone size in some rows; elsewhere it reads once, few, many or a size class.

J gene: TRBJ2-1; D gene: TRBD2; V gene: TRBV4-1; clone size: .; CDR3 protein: CASRAPGTSGYNEQFF; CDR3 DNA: TGCGCCAGCAGAGCCCCCGGGACTAGCGGCTACAATGAGCAGTTCTTC
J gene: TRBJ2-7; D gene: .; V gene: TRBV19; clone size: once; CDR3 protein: CASSFRDARIPEQYF; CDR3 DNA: TGTGCCAGTAGTTTCCGGGACGCTCGAATACCCGAGCAGTACTTC
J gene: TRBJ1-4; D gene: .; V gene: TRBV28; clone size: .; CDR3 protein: CASRVAREKLFF; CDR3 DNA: TGTGCCAGCAGGGTGGCACGTGAAAAACTGTTTTTT
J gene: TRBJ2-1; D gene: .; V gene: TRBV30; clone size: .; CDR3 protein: CAWRAGSYNEQFF; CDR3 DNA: TGTGCCTGGAGGGCGGGGTCCTACAATGAGCAGTTCTTC
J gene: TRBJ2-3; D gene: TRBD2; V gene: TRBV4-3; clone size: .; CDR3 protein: CASSHAVTSGGVFPADTQYF; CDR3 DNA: TGCGCCAGCAGCCATGCCGTGACTAGCGGGGGTGTTTTCCCCGCAGATACGCAGTATTTT
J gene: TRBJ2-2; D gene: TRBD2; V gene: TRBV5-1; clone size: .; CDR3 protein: CASSRWGGDGELFF; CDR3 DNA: TGCGCCAGCAGCCGTTGGGGGGGTGACGGGGAGCTGTTTTTT
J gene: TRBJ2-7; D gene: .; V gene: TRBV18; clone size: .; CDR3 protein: CASSQQLAYEQYF; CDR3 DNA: TGTGCCAGCTCACAACAGCTAGCCTACGAGCAGTACTTC
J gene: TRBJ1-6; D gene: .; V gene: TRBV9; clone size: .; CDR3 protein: CASSVEGDYNSPLHF; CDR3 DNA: TGTGCCAGCAGCGTAGAAGGGGATTATAATTCACCCCTCCACTTT
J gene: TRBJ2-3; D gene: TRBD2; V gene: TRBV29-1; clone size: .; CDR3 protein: CSHGLAGGRGDTQYF; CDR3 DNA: TGCAGCCATGGACTAGCGGGAGGGCGGGGAGATACGCAGTATTTT
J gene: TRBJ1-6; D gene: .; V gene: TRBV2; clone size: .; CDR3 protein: CASSEMGWGNSPLHF; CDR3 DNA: TGTGCCAGCAGTGAAATGGGGTGGGGAAATTCACCCCTCCACTTT
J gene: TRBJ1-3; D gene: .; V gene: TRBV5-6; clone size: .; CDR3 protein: CASSREAGSGNTIYF; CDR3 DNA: TGTGCCAGCAGCCGGGAGGCAGGGTCTGGAAACACCATATATTTT
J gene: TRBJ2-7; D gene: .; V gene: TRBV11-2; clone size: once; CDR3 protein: CASSDLDYEQYF; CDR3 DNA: TGTGCCAGCAGCGATTTAGACTACGAGCAGTACTTC
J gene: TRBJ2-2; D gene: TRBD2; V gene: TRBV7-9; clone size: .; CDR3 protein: CASSAGLLIDGELFF; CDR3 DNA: TGTGCCAGCAGCGCGGGACTACTCATCGACGGGGAGCTGTTTTTT
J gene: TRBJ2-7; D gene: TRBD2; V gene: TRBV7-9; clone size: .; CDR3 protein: CASSLSWGGKRGGRYEQYF; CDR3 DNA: TGTGCCAGCAGCTTAAGCTGGGGAGGGAAGCGGGGGGGCCGTTACGAGCAGTACTTC
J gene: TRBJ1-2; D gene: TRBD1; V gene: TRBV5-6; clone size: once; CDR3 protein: CASSGSGTGGFGYTF; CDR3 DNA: TGTGCCAGCAGCGGATCCGGGACAGGGGGGTTTGGCTACACCTTC
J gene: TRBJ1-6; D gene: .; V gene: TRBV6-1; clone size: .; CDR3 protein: CASSETGFYSPLHF; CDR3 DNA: TGTGCCAGCAGTGAAACAGGGTTTTATTCACCCCTCCACTTT
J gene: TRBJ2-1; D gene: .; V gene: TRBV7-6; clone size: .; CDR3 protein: CASSPGGVEQFF; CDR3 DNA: TGTGCCAGCAGCCCAGGCGGTGTTGAGCAGTTCTTC
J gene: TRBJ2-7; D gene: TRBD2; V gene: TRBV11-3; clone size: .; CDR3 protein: CASSGLATEQYF; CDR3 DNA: TGTGCCAGCAGCGGACTAGCGACCGAGCAGTACTTC
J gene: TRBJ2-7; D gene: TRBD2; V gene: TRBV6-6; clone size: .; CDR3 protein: CASSYSGLAGEQYF; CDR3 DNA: TGTGCCAGCAGTTACTCGGGACTAGCGGGCGAGCAGTACTTC
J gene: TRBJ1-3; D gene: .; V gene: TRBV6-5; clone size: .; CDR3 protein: CASSSRGDSGNTIYF; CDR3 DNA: TGTGCCAGCAGCTCCCGGGGGGACTCTGGAAACACCATATATTTT
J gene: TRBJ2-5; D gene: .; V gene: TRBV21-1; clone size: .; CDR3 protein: CATRVAETQYF; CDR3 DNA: TGTGCCACCAGGGTGGCCGAGACCCAGTACTTC
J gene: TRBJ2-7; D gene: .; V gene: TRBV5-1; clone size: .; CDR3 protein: CASSKADSSRLYEQYF; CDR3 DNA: TGCGCCAGCAGCAAGGCCGACTCCTCACGGCTCTACGAGCAGTACTTC
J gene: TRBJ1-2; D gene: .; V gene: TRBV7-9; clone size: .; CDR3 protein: CASSLAVAANGYTF; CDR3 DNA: TGTGCCAGCAGCTTAGCGGTGGCAGCCAATGGCTACACCTTC
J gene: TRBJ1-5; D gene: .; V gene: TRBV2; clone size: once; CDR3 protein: CASSPGVNSNQPQHF; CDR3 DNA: TGTGCCAGCAGCCCAGGGGTGAATAGCAATCAGCCCCAGCATTTT
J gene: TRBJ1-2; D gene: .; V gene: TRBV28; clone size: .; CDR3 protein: CASSLTRRGYTF; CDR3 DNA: TGTGCCAGCAGTTTAACGCGGAGGGGCTACACCTTC
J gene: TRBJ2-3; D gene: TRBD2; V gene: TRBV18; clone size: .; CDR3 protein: CASSPLTSGSTDTQYF; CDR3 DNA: TGTGCCAGCTCACCACTTACTAGCGGGAGTACAGATACGCAGTATTTT
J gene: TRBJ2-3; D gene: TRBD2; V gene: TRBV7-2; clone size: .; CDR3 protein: CASSSPLAGSTDTQYF; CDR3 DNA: TGTGCCAGCAGCTCGCCTCTAGCGGGAAGCACAGATACGCAGTATTTT
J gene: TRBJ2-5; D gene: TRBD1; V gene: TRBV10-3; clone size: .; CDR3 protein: CAISESVRGPSLLPETQYF; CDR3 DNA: TGTGCCATCAGTGAGTCAGTCAGGGGGCCAAGTCTGTTACCGGAGACCCAGTACTTC
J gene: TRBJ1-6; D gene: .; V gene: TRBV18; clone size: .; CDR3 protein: CASSRDGPGVNSPLHF; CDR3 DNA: TGTGCCAGCTCGCGGGACGGCCCAGGGGTTAATTCACCCCTCCACTTT
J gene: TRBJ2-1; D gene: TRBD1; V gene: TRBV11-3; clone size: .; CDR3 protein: CASSPTGVWNEQFF; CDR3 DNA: TGTGCCAGCAGTCCGACAGGGGTTTGGAATGAGCAGTTCTTC
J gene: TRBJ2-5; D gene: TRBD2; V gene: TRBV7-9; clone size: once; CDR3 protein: CASSLPAGSGGAMETQYF; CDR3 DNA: TGTGCCAGCAGCTTACCTGCTGGTAGCGGGGGGGCCATGGAGACCCAGTACTTC
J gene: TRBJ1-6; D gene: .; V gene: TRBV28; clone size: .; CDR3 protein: CASSLMAAYNSPLHF; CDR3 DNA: TGTGCCAGCAGTTTGATGGCAGCCTATAATTCACCCCTCCACTTT
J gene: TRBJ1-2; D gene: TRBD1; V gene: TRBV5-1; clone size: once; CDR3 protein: CASSQGQGNSFGYTF; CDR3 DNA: TGCGCCAGCAGCCAAGGACAGGGAAATTCATTTGGCTACACCTTC
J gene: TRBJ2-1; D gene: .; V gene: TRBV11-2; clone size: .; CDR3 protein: CASRPDWGRAYYNEQFF; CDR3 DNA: TGTGCCAGCAGGCCAGATTGGGGGCGGGCGTACTACAATGAGCAGTTCTTC
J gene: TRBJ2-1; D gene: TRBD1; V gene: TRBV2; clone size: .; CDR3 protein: CASSERGTGAYDEQFF; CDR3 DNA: TGTGCCAGCAGTGAACGGGGGACAGGGGCTTACGATGAGCAGTTCTTC
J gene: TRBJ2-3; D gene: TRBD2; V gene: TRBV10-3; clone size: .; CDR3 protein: CAIRKREGTDTQYF; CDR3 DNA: TGTGCCATCAGGAAGCGGGAGGGCACAGATACGCAGTATTTT
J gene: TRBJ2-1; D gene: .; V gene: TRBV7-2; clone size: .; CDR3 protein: CASSGRGPYNEQFF; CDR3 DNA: TGTGCCAGCAGTGGGCGGGGGCCTTACAATGAGCAGTTCTTC
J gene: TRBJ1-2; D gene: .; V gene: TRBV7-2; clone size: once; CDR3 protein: CASSLNPTGGYTF; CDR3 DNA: TGTGCCAGCAGCTTAAATCCAACGGGAGGCTACACCTTC
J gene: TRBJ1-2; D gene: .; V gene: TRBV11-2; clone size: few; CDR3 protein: CASSSSNYGYTF; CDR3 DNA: TGTGCCAGCAGCTCATCAAACTATGGCTACACCTTC
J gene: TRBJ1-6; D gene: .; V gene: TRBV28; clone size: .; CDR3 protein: CASSLQQGRGSPLHF; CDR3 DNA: TGTGCCAGCAGTTTACAACAGGGCAGGGGTTCACCCCTCCACTTT
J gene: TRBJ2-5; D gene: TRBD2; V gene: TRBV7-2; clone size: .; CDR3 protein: CASSGLAGRRQETQYF; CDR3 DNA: TGTGCCAGCAGCGGACTAGCGGGACGTCGTCAAGAGACCCAGTACTTC